This T cell receptor (beta chain) was observed in a study of blood T cells in healthy people across ages. General study results and limits: Any changes in expanded clonotypes were possibly confounded, as donor CMV status remained unknown. With age, beta diversity per million T cells declined roughly linearly, significantly by 40.

A second about 6 to 12 cycle PCR used barcoded and J-beta primers. A single record per CDR3 protein comes from TCRdb applying MiXCR to the 5' RACE reads. The sample carries around 1,000,000 distinct CDR3 sequences, under 30% recorded once. This CDR3 has 13 amino acids. Germline V lookup: CDR1 KGHSH, CDR2 LQKENI. V lost 6 bases and J 4 bases, leaving 12 bases between the germline ends. On this clonotype itself: Its target is not known.

This sample also appeared in a second study, on T cells of mothers and their children. That paper adds: For each mother, over 8 million TCR beta CDR3 reads were obtained, and for each child, some 3.1 million.

V usage is TRBV18 and J usage is TRBJ2-5; D is unresolved. Sequencing used blood. This clonotype was obtained from a girl aged 2 to 9 in good health. CDR3 residues: CASSPQLIETQYF. CDR3 in DNA: TGTGCCAGCTCGCCCCAGTTAATAGAGACCCAGTACTTC.